This entry is about one TCR beta chain. Its cognate antigen has yet to be identified. No base qualities exist here, and no much larger clone lies one base off it. Profiling of TCR beta VDJ combinations and CDR3 sequences used genomic DNA as the template. An Illumina HiSeq 2000 was used for TCR repertoire sequencing. Under the source paper's analysis protocol: Repertoires were assessed using TRBV/TRBJ rearrangement plots, CDR3 size and DJ length profiles, and Simpson's diversity index. The most abundant DNA sequence in the deep sequencing data was defined as the immunodominant clone. CDR3 amino acid sequences were screened for sharing across subjects and compared with published repertoires and the VDJdb database. In-frame beta chains were kept once TCRdb had trimmed the public reads at Q25 with fastp and called clones with MiXCR. When rows share a CDR3 protein, they turn into one entry using the most common DNA and genes. V and J calls and clone size were set by TCRdb, not the authors. Present in this sample are 75,000 to 80,000 distinct CDR3 sequences, roughly two thirds of which were seen just once. In total, the top ten clones hold 65% to 85% of the sample.

The data stem from a study of CD8+CD57+ T cells in acquired aplastic anemia (dated by TCRdb to between 2018 and 2020). Broadly, across the study: On average, sorted CD4+ and CD8+ cells yielded 2.5 to 3.5 ug of extracted DNA, with a range of about 0.17 to 27.4 ug. CD8+CD57+ expansion was defined as a frequency above the mean frequency observed in healthy subjects. The research as a whole found: No significant difference in CD8+ Simpson's diversity was found between patients and healthy controls (P=0.060). Some 27 CD8+ CDR3 sequences were found in both patients and controls but appeared to be highly expressed in patients and within the immunodominant clones of the patients.

Patients chosen for sequencing had shown expansion of CD8+CD57+ cells by flow cytometry. All patients had severe acquired aplastic anemia diagnosed by International Study of Aplastic Anemia and Agranulocytosis and Camitta criteria. At the time blood was sampled, none of the patients had received any therapy. The study deep-sequenced TCR repertoires of sorted CD4+ and CD8+ blood T cells from severe aplastic anemia patients and healthy subjects. Patients were enrolled in the USA under clinicaltrials.gov protocols 00001620, 01623167, 00001397, 00071045, 00081523 and 00961064. Ficoll-Paque density gradient centrifugation was used to isolate peripheral blood mononuclear cells. Before DNA extraction, CD4+ and CD8+ T cells were sorted by FACS or by magnetic beads. The germline V gene (reference sequence) gives CDR1 as DFQATT and CDR2 as SNEGSKA. The CDR3 measures 12 amino acids from cysteine to phenylalanine. Only CDR3 DNA is held: 36 bases, read in frame from base 1. V loses 6 bases, J loses 2 bases, and the germline ends lie 10 bases apart.

The chain couples TRBV20-1 to TRBJ2-5; the D gene may be TRBD1 or TRBD2, since each aligns over 6 bases. Sequences were obtained from sorted CD4+, CD8+, or CD8+CD57+ T cells (not recorded which) from PBMCs. This sequence was found in a human donor with aplastic anemia. The CDR3 region: CSARGGQETQYF. The sequenced DNA: TGCAGTGCCCGAGGGGGGCAAGAGACCCAGTACTTC.